The present T cell receptor (beta chain) was sequenced within a study of blood T cell repertoires in COVID-19. In the study overall: The origin of the acute and convalescent COVID-19 samples was the United States, Italy and Spain. Sources were T cells, B-cell-depleted T cells, or PBMCs; the material itself was cDNA or gDNA.

Study processing details: It was from reference gene primer amplification that nucleated cell counts were estimated. Some clones are missing from TCRdb's copy, which holds only in-frame ones; the method was immunoSEQ multiplex PCR. V, J and clone size derive from that table, while D and trimming were established from the DNA sequence. The sample carries under 300,000 clones, around nine tenths recorded once. The sample holds one count of this clone. The TCR sequence derives from a woman in her seventies with active or convalescent COVID-19. Sequenced: peripheral blood.

CDR3 loop: CASSQDRRLNYGYTF. The CDR3 nucleotides are TGTGCCAGCAGCCAAGATAGGCGGCTGAACTATGGCTACACCTTC. The genes are TRBV3-1 (or the pseudogene TRBV3-2) and TRBJ1-2; D unclear. This CDR3 spans 15 amino acids. Germline V gives CDR1 LGHDT, CDR2 YNNKEL (reference sequence). With 0 bases removed from V and 2 bases from J, the gap between germline ends came to 10 bases.